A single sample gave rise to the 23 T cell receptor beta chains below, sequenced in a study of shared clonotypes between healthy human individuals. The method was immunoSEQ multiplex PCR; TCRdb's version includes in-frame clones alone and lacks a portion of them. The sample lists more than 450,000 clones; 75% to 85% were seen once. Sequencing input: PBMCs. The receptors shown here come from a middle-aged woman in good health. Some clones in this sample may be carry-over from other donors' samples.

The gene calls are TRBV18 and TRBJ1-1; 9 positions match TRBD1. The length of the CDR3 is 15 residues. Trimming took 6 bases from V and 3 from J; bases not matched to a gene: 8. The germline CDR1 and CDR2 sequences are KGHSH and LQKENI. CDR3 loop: CASSTGGAEDTEAFF. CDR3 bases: TGTGCCAGCTCTACAGGGGGCGCGGAGGACACTGAAGCTTTCTTT.

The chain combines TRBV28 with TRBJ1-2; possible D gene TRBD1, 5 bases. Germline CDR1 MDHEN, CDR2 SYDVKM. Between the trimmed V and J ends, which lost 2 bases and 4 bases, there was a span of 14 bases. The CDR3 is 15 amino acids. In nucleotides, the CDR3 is TGTGCCAGCAGTTTAACTCCCAGGGCCCTCTATGGCTACACCTTC. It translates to CASSLTPRALYGYTF.

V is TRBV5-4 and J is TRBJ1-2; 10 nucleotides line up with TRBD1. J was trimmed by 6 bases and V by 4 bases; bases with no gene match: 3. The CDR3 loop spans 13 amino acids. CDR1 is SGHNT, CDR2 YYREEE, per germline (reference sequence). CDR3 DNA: TGTGCCAGCAGCCGGACAGGGGGTGATGGCTACACCTTC. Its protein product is CASSRTGGDGYTF.

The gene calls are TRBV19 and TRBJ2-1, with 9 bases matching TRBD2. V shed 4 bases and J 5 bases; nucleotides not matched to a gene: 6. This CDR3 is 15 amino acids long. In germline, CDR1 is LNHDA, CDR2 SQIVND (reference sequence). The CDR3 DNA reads TGTGCCAGTAGTAGGACTAGCGAACGTCACAATGAGCAGTTCTTC. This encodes CASSRTSERHNEQFF. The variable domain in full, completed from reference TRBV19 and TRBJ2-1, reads DGGITQSPKYLFRKEGQNVTLSCEQNLNHDAMYWYRQDPGQGLRLIYYSQIVNDFQKGDIAEGYSVSREKKESFPLTVTSAQKNPTAFYLCASSRTSERHNEQFFGPGTRLTVL.

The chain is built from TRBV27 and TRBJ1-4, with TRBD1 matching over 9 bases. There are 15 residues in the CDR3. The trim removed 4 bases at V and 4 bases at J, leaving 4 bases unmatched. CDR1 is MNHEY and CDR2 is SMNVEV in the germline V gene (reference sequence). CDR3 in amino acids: CASSSGTGINEKLFF. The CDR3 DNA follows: TGTGCCAGCAGTTCCGGGACAGGGATTAATGAAAAACTGTTTTTT.

CDR3 bases: TGTGCCAGCACCTACACCACAGGGGGAGCTTTCTTT. Amino acid sequence: CASTYTTGGAFF. The chain employs TRBV7-9 and TRBJ1-1; 8 bases match TRBD1. V lost 7 bases and J lost 10; bases outside the gene matches: 8. From germline, CDR1 is SEHNR and CDR2 FQNEAQ (reference sequence). The CDR3 sequence is 12 residues long. Variable domain in full (rest from reference TRBV7-9 and TRBJ1-1): DTGVSQNPRHKITKRGQNVTFRCDPISEHNRLYWYRQTLGQGPEFLTYFQNEAQLEKSRLLSDRFSAERPKGSFSTLEIQRTEQGDSAMYLCASTYTTGGAFFGQGTRLTVV.

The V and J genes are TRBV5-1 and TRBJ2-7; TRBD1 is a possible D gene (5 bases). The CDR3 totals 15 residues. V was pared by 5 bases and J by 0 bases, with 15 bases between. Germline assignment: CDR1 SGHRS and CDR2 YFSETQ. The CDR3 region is CASSSLGAASYEQYF. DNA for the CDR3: TGCGCCAGCAGTTCTCTAGGGGCGGCCTCCTACGAGCAGTACTTC.

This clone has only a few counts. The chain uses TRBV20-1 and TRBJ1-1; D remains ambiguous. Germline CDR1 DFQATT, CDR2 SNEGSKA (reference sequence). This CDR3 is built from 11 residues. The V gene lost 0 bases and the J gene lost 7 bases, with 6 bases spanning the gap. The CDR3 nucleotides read TGCAGTGCTAGAGATCAGTTTGAAGCTTTCTTT. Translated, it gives CSARDQFEAFF.

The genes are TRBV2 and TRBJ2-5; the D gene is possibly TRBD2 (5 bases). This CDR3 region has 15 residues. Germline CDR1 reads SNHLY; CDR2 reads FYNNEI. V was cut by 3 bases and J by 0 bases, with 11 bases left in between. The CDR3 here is CASSEQRTYQETQYF. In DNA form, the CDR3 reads TGTGCCAGCAGTGAGCAGCGGACGTACCAAGAGACCCAGTACTTC.

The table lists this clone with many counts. Here the CDR3 DNA reads TGTGCCAGCAGGATAGCGGGAGCCTGGGAGACCCAGTACTTC. It specifies CASRIAGAWETQYF. This chain connects TRBV6-5 to TRBJ2-5; 9 bases match TRBD2. Germline V lookup: CDR1 MNHEY, CDR2 SVGAGI. V shed 6 bases and J 5 bases; nucleotides not matched to a gene: 7. The CDR3 is 14 residues long.

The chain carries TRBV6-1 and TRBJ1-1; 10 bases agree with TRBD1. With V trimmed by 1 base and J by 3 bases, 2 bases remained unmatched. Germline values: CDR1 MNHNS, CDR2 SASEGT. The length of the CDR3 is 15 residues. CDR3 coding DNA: TGTGCCAGCAGTGAAGGGACAGGGGGGTACACTGAAGCTTTCTTT. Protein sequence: CASSEGTGGYTEAFF.

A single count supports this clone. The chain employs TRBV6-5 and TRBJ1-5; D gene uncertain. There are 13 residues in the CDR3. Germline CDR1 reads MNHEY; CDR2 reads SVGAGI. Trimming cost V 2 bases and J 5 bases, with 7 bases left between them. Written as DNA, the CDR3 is TGTGCCAGCAGTTACGATGGGCATCAGCCCCAGCATTTT. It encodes CASSYDGHQPQHF.

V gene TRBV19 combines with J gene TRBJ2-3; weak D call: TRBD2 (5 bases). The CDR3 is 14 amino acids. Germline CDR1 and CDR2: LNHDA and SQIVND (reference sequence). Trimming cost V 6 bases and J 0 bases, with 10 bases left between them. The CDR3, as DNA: TGTGCCAGTAGCCTTAGGACTAGCACAGATACGCAGTATTTT. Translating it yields CASSLRTSTDTQYF.

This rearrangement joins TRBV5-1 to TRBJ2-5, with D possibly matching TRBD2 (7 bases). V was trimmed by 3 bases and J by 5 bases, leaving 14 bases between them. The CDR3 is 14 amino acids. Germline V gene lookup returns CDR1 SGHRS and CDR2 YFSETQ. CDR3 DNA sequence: TGCGCCAGCAGCTCGAGGGGGGGAGCGGAGACCCAGTACTTC. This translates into CASSSRGGAETQYF.

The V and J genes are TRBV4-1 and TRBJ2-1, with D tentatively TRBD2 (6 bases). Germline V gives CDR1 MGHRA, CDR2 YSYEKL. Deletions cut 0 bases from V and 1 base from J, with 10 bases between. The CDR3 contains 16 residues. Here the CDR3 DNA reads TGCGCCAGCAGCCAAGATTACGGGAGTTCCTACAATGAGCAGTTCTTC. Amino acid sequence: CASSQDYGSSYNEQFF.

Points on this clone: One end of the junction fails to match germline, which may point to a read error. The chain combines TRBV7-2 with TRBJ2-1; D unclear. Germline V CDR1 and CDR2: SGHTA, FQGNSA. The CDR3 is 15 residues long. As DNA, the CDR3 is TGTGCCAGCAGATTAGCACTCCTAGGGTCGAATGAGCAGTTCTTC. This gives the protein CASRLALLGSNEQFF.

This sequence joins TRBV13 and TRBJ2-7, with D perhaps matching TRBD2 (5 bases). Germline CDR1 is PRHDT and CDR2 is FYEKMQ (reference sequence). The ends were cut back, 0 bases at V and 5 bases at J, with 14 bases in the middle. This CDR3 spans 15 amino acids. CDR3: CASSLGRAEWHEQYF. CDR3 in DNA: TGTGCCAGCAGCTTAGGGAGAGCGGAGTGGCACGAGCAGTACTTC.

The CDR3 spells CATSRARVGPWDEQFF. CDR3 nucleotide sequence: TGTGCCACCAGCAGGGCCCGGGTGGGACCATGGGATGAGCAGTTCTTC. The chain employs TRBV15 and TRBJ2-1; D could derive from TRBD1 or TRBD2 (5 bases each). CDR3 length: 16 amino acids. CDR1 is LNHNV, CDR2 YYDKDF, per germline (reference sequence). Trimming took off 3 bases at V and 8 bases at J, with 20 bases between the two ends.

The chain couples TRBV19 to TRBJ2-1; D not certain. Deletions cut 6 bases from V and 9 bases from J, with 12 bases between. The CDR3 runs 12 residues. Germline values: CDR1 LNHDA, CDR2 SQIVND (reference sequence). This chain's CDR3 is CASRAGVGEQFF. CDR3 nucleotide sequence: TGTGCCAGTAGGGCCGGAGTAGGTGAGCAGTTCTTC. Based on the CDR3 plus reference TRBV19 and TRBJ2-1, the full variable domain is DGGITQSPKYLFRKEGQNVTLSCEQNLNHDAMYWYRQDPGQGLRLIYYSQIVNDFQKGDIAEGYSVSREKKESFPLTVTSAQKNPTAFYLCASRAGVGEQFFGPGTRLTVL.

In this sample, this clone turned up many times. The CDR3 is CASSIGVEGHEQFF. DNA of the CDR3: TGTGCCAGTAGTATAGGGGTGGAGGGCCATGAGCAGTTCTTC. V usage is TRBV19 and J usage is TRBJ2-1, with D possibly being TRBD2 (6 bases). This CDR3 region has 14 residues. Trimming shortened V by 1 base and J by 8 bases, and 12 bases separated the two germline ends. Germline-derived CDR1 and CDR2 are LNHDA and SQIVND (reference sequence).

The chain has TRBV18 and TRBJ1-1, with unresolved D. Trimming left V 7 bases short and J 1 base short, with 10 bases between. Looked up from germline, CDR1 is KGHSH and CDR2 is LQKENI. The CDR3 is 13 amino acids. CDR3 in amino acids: CASLMSENTEAFF. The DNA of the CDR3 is TGTGCCAGCTTAATGTCCGAGAACACTGAAGCTTTCTTT.

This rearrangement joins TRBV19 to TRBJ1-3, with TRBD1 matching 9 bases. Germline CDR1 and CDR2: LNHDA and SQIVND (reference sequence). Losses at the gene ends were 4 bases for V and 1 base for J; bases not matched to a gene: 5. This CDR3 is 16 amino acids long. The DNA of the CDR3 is TGTGCCAGTAGTACCCCGGACAGGGGATCTGGAAACACCATATATTTT. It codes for CASSTPDRGSGNTIYF.

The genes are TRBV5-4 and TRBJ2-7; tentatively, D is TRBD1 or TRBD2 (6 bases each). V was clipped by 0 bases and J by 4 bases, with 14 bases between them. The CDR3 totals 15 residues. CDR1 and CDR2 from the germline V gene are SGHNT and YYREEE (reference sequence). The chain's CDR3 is CASSLAEGGGYEQYF. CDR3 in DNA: TGTGCCAGCAGCTTGGCTGAGGGGGGAGGTTACGAGCAGTACTTC. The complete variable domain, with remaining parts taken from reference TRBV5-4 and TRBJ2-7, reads ETGVTQSPTHLIKTRGQQVTLRCSSQSGHNTVSWYQQALGQGPQFIFQYYREEENGRGNFPPRFSGLQFPNYSSELNVNALELDDSALYLCASSLAEGGGYEQYFGPGTRLTVT.